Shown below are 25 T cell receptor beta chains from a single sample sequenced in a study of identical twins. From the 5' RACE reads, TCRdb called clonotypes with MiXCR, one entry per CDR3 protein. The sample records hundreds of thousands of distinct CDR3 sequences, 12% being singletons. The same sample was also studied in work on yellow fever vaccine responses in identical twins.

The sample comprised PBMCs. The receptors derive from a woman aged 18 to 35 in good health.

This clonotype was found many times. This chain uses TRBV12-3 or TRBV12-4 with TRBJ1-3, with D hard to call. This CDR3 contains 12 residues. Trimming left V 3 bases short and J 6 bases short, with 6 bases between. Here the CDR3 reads CASSFGENTIYF. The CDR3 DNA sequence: TGTGCCAGCAGTTTTGGGGAAAACACCATATATTTT.

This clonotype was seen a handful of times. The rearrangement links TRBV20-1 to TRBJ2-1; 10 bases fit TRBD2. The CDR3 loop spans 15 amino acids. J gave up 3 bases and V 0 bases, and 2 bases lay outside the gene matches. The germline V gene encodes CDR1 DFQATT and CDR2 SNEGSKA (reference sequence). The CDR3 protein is CSARELAGVYNEQFF. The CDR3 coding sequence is TGCAGTGCTAGAGAGCTAGCGGGAGTCTACAATGAGCAGTTCTTC.

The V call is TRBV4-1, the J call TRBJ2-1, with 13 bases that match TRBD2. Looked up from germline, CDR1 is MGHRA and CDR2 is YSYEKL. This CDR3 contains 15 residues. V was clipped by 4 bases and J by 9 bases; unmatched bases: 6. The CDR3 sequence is CASSPLAGGPVEQFF. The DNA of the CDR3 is TGCGCCAGCAGCCCACTAGCGGGGGGGCCCGTTGAGCAGTTCTTC.

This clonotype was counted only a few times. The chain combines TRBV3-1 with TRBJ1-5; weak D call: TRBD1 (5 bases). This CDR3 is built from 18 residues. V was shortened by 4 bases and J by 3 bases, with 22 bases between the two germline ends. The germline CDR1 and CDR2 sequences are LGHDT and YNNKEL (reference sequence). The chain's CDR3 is CASSLGVGTPPFNQPQHF. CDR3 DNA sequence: TGTGCCAGCAGCCTTGGGGTGGGGACCCCCCCATTCAATCAGCCCCAGCATTTT.

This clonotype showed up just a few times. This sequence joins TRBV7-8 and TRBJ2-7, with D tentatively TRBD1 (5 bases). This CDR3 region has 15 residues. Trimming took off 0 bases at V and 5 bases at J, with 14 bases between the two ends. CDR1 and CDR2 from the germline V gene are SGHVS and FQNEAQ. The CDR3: CASSLALQGLHEQYF. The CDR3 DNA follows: TGTGCCAGCAGCTTAGCCTTGCAGGGTCTCCACGAGCAGTACTTC.

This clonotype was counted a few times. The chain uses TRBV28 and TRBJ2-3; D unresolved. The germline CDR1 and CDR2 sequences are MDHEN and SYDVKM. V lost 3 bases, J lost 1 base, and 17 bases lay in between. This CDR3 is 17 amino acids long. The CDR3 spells CASSLAGWIGGTDTQYF. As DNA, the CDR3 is TGTGCCAGCAGTTTGGCTGGGTGGATAGGAGGCACAGATACGCAGTATTTT. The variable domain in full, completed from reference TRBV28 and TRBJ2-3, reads DVKVTQSSRYLVKRTGEKVFLECVQDMDHENMFWYRQDPGLGLRLIYFSYDVKMKEKGDIPEGYSVSREKKERFSLILESASTNQTSMYLCASSLAGWIGGTDTQYFGPGTRLTVL.

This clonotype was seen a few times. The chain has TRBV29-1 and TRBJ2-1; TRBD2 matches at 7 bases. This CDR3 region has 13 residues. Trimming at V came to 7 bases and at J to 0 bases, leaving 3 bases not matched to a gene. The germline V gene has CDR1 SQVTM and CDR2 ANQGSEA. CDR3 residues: CSGGGGSYNEQFF. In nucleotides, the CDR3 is TGCAGCGGGGGGGGGGGCTCCTACAATGAGCAGTTCTTC.

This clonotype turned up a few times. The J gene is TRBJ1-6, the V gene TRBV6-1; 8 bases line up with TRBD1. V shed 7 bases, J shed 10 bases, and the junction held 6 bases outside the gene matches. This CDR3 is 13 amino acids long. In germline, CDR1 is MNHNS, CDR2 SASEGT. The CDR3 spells CASTKQGGSPLHF. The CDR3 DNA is TGTGCCAGCACCAAACAGGGGGGATCACCCCTCCACTTT.

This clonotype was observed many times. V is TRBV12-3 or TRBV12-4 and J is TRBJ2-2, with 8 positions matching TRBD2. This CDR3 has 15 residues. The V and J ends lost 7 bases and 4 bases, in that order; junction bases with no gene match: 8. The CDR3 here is CASNTRGGGTGELFF. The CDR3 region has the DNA TGTGCCAGCAATACCCGGGGGGGGGGCACCGGGGAGCTGTTTTTT.

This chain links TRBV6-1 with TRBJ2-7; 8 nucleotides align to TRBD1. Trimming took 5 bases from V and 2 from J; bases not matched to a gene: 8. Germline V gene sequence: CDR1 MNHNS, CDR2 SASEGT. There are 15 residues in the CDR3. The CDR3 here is CASSKPGQETYEQYF. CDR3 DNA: TGTGCCAGCAGTAAACCGGGACAGGAGACCTACGAGCAGTACTTC.

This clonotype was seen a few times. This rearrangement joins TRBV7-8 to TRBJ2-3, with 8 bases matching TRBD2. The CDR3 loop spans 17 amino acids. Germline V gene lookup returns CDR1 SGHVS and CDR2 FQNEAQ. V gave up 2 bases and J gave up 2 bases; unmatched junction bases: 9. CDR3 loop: CASSLTGGPRATDTQYF. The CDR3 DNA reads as TGTGCCAGCAGCTTAACGGGGGGGCCTAGGGCCACAGATACGCAGTATTTT.

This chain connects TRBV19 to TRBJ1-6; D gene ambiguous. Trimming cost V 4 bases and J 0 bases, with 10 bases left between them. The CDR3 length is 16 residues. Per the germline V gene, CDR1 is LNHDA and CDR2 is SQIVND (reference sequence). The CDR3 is CASSKRQSSYNSPLHF. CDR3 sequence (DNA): TGTGCCAGTAGTAAGAGGCAGAGCTCCTATAATTCACCCCTCCACTTT.

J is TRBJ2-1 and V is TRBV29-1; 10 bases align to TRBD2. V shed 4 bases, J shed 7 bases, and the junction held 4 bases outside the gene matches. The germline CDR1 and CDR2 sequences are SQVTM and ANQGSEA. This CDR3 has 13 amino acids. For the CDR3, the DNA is TGCAGCGTTGCTAGCGGGAGTTATAATGAGCAGTTCTTC. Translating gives CSVASGSYNEQFF.

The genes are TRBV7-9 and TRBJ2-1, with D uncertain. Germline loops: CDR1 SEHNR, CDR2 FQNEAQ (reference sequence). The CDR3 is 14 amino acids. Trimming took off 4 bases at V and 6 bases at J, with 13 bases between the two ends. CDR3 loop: CASSSHGLGNEQFF. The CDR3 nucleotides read TGTGCCAGCAGCTCCCACGGCCTTGGCAATGAGCAGTTCTTC.

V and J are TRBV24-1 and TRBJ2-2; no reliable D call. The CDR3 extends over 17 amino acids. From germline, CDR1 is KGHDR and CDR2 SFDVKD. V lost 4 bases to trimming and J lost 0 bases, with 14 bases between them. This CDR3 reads CATSDRPPRSNTGELFF. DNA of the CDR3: TGTGCCACCAGTGACCGCCCCCCGCGCTCGAACACCGGGGAGCTGTTTTTT.

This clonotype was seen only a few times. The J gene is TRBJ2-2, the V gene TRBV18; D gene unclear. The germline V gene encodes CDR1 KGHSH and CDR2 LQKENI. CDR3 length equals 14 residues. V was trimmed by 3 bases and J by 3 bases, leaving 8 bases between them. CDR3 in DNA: TGTGCCAGCTCACCCCCAACGGACACCGGGGAGCTGTTTTTT. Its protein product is CASSPPTDTGELFF.

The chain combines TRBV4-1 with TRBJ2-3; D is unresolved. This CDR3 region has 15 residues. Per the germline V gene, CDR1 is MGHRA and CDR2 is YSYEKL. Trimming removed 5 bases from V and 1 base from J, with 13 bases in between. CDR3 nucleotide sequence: TGCGCCAGCAGCTCCATCGGCGGTCGCACAGATACGCAGTATTTT. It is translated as CASSSIGGRTDTQYF.

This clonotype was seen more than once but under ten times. The chain's CDR3 is CASSQDDGTGTGIGKLFF. The CDR3 bases are TGTGCCAGCAGCCAAGATGATGGGACCGGGACAGGGATAGGAAAACTGTTTTTT. V usage is TRBV4-2 and J usage is TRBJ1-4, with 9 bases lining up with TRBD1. This CDR3 region has 18 residues. Trimming removed 0 bases from V and 10 bases from J; junction bases left unmatched: 15. In germline, CDR1 is LGHNA, CDR2 YNFKEQ.

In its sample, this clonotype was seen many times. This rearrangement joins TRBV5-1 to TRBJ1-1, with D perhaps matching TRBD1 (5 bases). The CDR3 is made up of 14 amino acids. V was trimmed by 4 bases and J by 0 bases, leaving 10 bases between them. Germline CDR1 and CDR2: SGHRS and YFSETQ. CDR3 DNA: TGCGCCAGCAGCGTGCAGGGAATGAACACTGAAGCTTTCTTT. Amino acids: CASSVQGMNTEAFF.

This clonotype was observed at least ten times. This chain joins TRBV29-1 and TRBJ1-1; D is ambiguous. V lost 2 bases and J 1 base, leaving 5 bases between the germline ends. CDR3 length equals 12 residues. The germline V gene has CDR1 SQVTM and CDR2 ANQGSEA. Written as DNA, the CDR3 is TGCAGCGTTGAACAGGCGAACACTGAAGCTTTCTTT. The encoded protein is CSVEQANTEAFF. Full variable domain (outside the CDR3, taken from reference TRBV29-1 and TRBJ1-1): SAVISQKPSRDICQRGTSLTIQCQVDSQVTMMFWYRQQPGQSLTLIATANQGSEATYESGFVIDKFPISRPNLTFSTLTVSNMSPEDSSIYLCSVEQANTEAFFGQGTRLTVV.

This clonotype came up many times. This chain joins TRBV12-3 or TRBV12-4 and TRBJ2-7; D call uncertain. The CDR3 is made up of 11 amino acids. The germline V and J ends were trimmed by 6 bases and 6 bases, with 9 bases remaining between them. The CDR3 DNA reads TGTGCCAGCAGCTTCTACGGCGAGCAGTACTTC. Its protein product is CASSFYGEQYF.

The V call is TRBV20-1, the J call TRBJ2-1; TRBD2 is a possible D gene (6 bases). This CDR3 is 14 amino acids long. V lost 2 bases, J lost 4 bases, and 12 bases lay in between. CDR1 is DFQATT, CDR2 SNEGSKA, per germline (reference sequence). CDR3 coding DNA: TGCAGTGCTAGATTCATAGCGGTGTACAATGAGCAGTTCTTC. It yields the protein CSARFIAVYNEQFF.

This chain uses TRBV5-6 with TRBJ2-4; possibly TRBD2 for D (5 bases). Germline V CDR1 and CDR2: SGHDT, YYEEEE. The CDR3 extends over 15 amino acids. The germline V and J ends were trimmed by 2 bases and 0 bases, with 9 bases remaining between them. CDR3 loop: CASSFPGKAKNIQYF. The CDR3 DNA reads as TGTGCCAGCAGCTTTCCGGGAAAAGCCAAAAACATTCAGTACTTC.

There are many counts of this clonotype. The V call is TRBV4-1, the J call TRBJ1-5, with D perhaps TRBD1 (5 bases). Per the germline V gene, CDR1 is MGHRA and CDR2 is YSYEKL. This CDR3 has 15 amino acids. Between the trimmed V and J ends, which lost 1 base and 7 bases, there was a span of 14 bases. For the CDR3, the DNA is TGCGCCAGCAGCCAAGCCCACCAGGGAGTGCAGCCCCAGCATTTT. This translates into CASSQAHQGVQPQHF.

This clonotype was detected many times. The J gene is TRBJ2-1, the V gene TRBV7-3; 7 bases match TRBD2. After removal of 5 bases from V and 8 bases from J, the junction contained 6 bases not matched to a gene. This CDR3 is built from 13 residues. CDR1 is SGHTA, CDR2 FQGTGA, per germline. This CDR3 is CASSLQREDEQFF. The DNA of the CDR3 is TGTGCCAGCAGCCTTCAGCGGGAAGATGAGCAGTTCTTC.